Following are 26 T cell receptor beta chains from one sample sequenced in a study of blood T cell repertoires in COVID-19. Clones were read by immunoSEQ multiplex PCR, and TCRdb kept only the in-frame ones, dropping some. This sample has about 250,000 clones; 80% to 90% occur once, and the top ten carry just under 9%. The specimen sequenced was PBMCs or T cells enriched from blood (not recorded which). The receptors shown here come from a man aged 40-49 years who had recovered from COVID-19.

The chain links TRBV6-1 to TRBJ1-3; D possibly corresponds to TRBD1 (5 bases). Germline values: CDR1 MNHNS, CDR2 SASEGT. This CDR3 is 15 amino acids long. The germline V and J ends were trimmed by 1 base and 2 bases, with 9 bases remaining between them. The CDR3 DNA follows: TGTGCCAGCAGTGAAGTGGCAGGGCCTGGAAACACCATATATTTT. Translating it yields CASSEVAGPGNTIYF.

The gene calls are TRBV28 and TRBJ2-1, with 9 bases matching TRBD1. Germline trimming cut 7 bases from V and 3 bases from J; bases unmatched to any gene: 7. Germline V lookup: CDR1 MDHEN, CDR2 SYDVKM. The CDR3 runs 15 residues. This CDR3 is CASTTGQGSYNEQFF. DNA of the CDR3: TGTGCCAGCACCACGGGACAGGGAAGCTACAATGAGCAGTTCTTC.

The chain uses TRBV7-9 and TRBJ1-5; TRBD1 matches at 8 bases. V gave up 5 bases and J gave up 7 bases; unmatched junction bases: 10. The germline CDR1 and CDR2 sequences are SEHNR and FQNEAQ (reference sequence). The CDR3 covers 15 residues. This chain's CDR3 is CASSVTGQGDQPQHF. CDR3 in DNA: TGTGCCAGCAGCGTGACTGGACAGGGTGACCAGCCCCAGCATTTT. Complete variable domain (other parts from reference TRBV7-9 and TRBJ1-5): DTGVSQNPRHKITKRGQNVTFRCDPISEHNRLYWYRQTLGQGPEFLTYFQNEAQLEKSRLLSDRFSAERPKGSFSTLEIQRTEQGDSAMYLCASSVTGQGDQPQHFGDGTRLSIL.

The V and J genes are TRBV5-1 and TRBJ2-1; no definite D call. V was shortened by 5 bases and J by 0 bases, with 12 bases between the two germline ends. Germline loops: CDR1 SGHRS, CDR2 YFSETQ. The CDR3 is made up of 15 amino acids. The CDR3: CASSADIGSYNEQFF. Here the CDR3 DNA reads TGCGCCAGCAGTGCTGACATAGGCTCCTACAATGAGCAGTTCTTC.

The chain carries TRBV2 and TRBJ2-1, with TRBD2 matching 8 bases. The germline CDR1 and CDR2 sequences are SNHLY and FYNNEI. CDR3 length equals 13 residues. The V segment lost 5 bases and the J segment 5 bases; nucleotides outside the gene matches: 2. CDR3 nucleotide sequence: TGTGCCAGCAGTCTACTAGCGGACAATGAGCAGTTCTTC. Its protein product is CASSLLADNEQFF.

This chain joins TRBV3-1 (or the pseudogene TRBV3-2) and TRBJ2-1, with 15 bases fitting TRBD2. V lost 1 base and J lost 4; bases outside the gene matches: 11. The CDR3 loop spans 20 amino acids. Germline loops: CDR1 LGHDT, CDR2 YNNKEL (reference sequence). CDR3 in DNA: TGTGCCAGCAGCCAAGGCAGGGGACTAGCGGGGGGCCGCTCGTACAATGAGCAGTTCTTC. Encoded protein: CASSQGRGLAGGRSYNEQFF.

CDR3 coding DNA: TGTGCCAGCAGTGGACCAGGCGCCCGCCTCCACTTT. As protein: CASSGPGARLHF. The chain has TRBV25-1 and TRBJ1-6, with D hard to call. CDR3 length: 12 residues. V was pared by 4 bases and J by 15 bases, with 13 bases between. CDR1 MGHDK and CDR2 SYGVNS come from the germline V gene. Drawing the rest from reference TRBV25-1 and TRBJ1-6, the complete variable domain is EADIYQTPRYLVIGTGKKITLECSQTMGHDKMYWYQQDPGMELHLIHYSYGVNSTEKGDLSSESTVSRIRTEHFPLTLESARPSHTSQYLCASSGPGARLHFGNGTRLTVT.

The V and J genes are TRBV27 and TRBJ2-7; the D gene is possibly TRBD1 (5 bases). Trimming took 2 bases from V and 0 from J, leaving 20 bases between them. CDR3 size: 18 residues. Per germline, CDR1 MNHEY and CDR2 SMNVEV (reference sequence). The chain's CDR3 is CASSLIRGKGSSSYEQYF. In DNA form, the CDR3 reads TGTGCCAGCAGTTTAATTAGGGGTAAGGGCTCGAGCTCCTACGAGCAGTACTTC.

The CDR3 here is CASRNRGPDSNYGYTF. CDR3 in DNA: TGTGCCAGTAGAAACAGGGGACCGGATTCTAACTATGGCTACACCTTC. The V and J genes are TRBV19 and TRBJ1-2, with 7 bases aligning to TRBD1. This CDR3 has 16 amino acids. J lost 0 bases, V lost 6 bases, and 10 bases had no gene match. Germline V gene data show CDR1 as LNHDA and CDR2 as SQIVND (reference sequence).

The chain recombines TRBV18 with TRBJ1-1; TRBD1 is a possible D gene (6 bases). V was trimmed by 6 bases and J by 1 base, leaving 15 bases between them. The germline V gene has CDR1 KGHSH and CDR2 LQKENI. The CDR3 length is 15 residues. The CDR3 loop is CASSPVQGRNTEAFF. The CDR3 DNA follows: TGTGCCAGCTCCCCGGTACAGGGTCGGAACACTGAAGCTTTCTTT. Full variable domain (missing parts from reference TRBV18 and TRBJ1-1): NAGVMQNPRHLVRRRGQEARLRCSPMKGHSHVYWYRQLPEEGLKFMVYLQKENIIDESGMPKERFSAEFPKEGPSILRIQQVVRGDSAAYFCASSPVQGRNTEAFFGQGTRLTVV.

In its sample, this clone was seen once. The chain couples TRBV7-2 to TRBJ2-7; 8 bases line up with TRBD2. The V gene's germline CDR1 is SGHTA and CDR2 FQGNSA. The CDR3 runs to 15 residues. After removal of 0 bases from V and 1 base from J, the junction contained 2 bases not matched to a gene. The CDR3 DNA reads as TGTGCCAGCAGCTTAGCTAGCGGGGAGTCCTACGAGCAGTACTTC. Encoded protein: CASSLASGESYEQYF.

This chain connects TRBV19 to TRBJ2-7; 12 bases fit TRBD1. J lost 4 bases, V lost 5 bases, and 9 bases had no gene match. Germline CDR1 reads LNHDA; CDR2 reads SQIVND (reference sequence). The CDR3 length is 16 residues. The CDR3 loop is CASSPPRDRGPYEQYF. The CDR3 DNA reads TGTGCCAGTAGTCCTCCCCGGGACAGGGGGCCTTACGAGCAGTACTTC. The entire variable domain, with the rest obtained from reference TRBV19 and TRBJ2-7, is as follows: DGGITQSPKYLFRKEGQNVTLSCEQNLNHDAMYWYRQDPGQGLRLIYYSQIVNDFQKGDIAEGYSVSREKKESFPLTVTSAQKNPTAFYLCASSPPRDRGPYEQYFGPGTRLTVT.

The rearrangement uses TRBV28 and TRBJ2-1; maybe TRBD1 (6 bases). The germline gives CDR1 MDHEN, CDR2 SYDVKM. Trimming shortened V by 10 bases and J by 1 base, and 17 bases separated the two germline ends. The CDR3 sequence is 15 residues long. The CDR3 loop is CATRTGSGSYNEQFF. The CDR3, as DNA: TGTGCCACCAGAACAGGGTCTGGGTCCTACAATGAGCAGTTCTTC. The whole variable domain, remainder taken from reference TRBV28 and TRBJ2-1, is DVKVTQSSRYLVKRTGEKVFLECVQDMDHENMFWYRQDPGLGLRLIYFSYDVKMKEKGDIPEGYSVSREKKERFSLILESASTNQTSMYLCATRTGSGSYNEQFFGPGTRLTVL.

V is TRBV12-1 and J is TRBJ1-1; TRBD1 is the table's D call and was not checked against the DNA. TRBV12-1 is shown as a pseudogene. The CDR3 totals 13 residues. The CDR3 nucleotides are TGTGCCAGCAGCTTAGACAGGGAGACTGAAGCTTTCTTT. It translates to CASSLDRETEAFF.

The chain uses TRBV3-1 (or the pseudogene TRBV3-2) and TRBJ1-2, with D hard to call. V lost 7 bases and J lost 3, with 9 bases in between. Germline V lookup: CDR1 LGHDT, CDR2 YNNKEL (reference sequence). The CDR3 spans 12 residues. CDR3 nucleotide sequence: TGTGCCAGCACCGATACGGACTATGGCTACACCTTC. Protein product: CASTDTDYGYTF.

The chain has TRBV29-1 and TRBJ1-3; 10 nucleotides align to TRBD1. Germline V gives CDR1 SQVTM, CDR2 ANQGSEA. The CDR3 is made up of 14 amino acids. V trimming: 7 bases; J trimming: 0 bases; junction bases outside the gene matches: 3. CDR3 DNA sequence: TGCAGCGCCTGGACAGGGGGCTCTGGAAACACCATATATTTT. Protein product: CSAWTGGSGNTIYF.

The CDR3 sequence: CASGMTARQETQYF. The DNA of the CDR3 is TGTGCTAGTGGTATGACTGCGCGCCAAGAGACCCAGTACTTC. The chain carries TRBV12-5 and TRBJ2-5; D not resolved. CDR1 is LGHNT, CDR2 FRNRAP, per germline. Deletions cut 5 bases from V and 1 base from J, with 11 bases between. The CDR3 length is 14 residues.

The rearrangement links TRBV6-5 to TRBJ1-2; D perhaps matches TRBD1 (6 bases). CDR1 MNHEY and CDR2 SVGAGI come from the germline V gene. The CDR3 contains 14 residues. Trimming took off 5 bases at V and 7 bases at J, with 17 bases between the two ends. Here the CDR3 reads CASSRPGVDRGYTF. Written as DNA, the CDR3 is TGTGCCAGCAGTCGCCCAGGGGTCGATCGTGGCTACACCTTC.

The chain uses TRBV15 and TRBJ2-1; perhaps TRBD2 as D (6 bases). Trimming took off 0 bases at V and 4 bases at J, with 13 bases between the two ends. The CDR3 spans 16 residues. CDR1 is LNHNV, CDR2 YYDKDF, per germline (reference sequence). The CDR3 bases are TGTGCCACCAGCAGAGATCATCGGGGGTGGTACAATGAGCAGTTCTTC. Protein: CATSRDHRGWYNEQFF.

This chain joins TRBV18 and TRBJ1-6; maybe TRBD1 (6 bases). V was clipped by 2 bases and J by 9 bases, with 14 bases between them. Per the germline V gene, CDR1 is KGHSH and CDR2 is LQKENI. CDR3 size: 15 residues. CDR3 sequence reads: CASSPSQGIGSPLHF. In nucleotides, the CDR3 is TGTGCCAGCTCACCATCGCAGGGGATTGGTTCACCCCTCCACTTT.

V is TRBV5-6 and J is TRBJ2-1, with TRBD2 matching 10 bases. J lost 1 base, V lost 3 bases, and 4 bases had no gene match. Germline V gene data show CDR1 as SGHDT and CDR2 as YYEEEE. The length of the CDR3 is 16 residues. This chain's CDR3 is CASSSLAGFSYNEQFF. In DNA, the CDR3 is TGTGCCAGCAGCTCACTAGCGGGGTTTTCCTACAATGAGCAGTTCTTC.

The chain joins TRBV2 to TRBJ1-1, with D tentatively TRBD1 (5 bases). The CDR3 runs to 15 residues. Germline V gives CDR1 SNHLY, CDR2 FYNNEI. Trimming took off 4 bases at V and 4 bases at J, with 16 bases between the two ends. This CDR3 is CASSVLKGGGTEAFF. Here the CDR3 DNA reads TGTGCCAGCAGTGTTCTCAAGGGCGGGGGCACTGAAGCTTTCTTT.

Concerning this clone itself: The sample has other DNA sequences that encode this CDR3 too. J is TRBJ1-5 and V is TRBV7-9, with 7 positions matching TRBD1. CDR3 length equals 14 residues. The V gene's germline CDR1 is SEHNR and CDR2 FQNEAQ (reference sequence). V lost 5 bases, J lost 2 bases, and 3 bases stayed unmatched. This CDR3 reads CASSLGQGNQPQHF. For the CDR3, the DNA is TGTGCCAGCAGCCTAGGACAGGGCAATCAGCCCCAGCATTTT.

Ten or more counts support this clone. CDR3 in DNA: TGTGCCAGCAGCCAAGACGGACTAGCGGACTACTCCTACGAGCAGTACTTC. It encodes CASSQDGLADYSYEQYF. The rearrangement links TRBV3-1 (or the pseudogene TRBV3-2) to TRBJ2-7, with 10 bases aligning to TRBD2. Germline V gene lookup returns CDR1 LGHDT and CDR2 YNNKEL (reference sequence). V gave up 0 bases and J gave up 0 bases; unmatched junction bases: 5. The CDR3 consists of 17 residues.

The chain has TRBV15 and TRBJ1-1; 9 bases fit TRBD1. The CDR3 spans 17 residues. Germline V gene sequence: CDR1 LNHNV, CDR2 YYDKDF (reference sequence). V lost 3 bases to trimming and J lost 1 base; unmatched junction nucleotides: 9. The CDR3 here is CATSSPGTGMRNTEAFF. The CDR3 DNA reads TGTGCCACCAGCAGTCCCGGGACAGGGATGAGGAACACTGAAGCTTTCTTT. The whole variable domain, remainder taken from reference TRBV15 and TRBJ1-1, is DAMVIQNPRYQVTQFGKPVTLSCSQTLNHNVMYWYQQKSSQAPKLLFHYYDKDFNNEADTPDNFQSRRPNTSFCFLDIRSPGLGDTAMYLCATSSPGTGMRNTEAFFGQGTRLTVV.

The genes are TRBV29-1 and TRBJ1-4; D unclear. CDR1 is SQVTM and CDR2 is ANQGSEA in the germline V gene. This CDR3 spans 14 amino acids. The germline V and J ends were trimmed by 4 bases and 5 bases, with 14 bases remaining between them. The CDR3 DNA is TGCAGCGTTGGGACGGCGGGTACAAATGAAAAACTGTTTTTT. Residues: CSVGTAGTNEKLFF.